This entry concerns a single T cell receptor (beta chain). This specimen comes from a study of OX40 agonist ivuxolimab in advanced cancers. The repertoire was sequenced with immunoSEQ multiplex PCR; TCRdb's copy has only in-frame clones and lacks some. The data show about 61,000 clones, with approximately 77% seen just once and more than 0.4% held by the top ten. This clonotype was obtained from an adult with an advanced solid tumor such as melanoma, head and neck, liver or kidney cancer. The sample here was CD4+ or CD8+ T cells sorted from blood, taken in a trial of the OX40 agonist ivuxolimab.

CDR3 bases: TGCGCCAGCGGACGGTGGCAGGGTGAAAAACTGTTTTTT. Translating it yields CASGRWQGEKLFF. The chain uses TRBV4-1 and TRBJ1-4; possibly TRBD1 for D (5 bases). Germline V gives CDR1 MGHRA, CDR2 YSYEKL. V dropped 8 bases and J dropped 7 bases, with 14 bases sitting between them. The CDR3 is 13 amino acids.